The rows below give T cell receptor beta chains drawn from one sample of a study of Ad26.COV2.S vaccination and SARS-CoV-2 variants. TCRdb keeps only in-frame clones here, not all; method: immunoSEQ multiplex PCR. The sample holds hundreds of thousands of clones, roughly nine tenths seen once. The sequences come from peripheral blood, collected in a trial of Ad26.COV2.S vaccine versus placebo. The receptors here all came from a person aged 18 to 59 who received the Ad26.COV2.S COVID-19 vaccine or a placebo. The CDR3 runs from the conserved cysteine through the conserved F or W. A D gene is named only where the DNA matches it firmly. Clone size appears in some rows only: once, few, many, or a class for an expanded clone.

j_gene: TRBJ2-2
d_gene: TRBD2
abundance: .
v_gene: TRBV5-1
CDR3nt: TGCGCCAGCAGCCCTAGCGGGAGGTATGGCGGGGAGCTGTTTTTT
CDR3aa: CASSPSGRYGGELFF

j_gene: TRBJ2-7
d_gene: .
abundance: .
v_gene: TRBV11-2
CDR3nt: TGTGCCAGCAGCTTAACCCCGGGAGGGGGCCGGTACGAGCAGTACTTC
CDR3aa: CASSLTPGGGRYEQYF

j_gene: TRBJ2-1
d_gene: .
abundance: .
v_gene: TRBV19
CDR3nt: TGTGCCAGTAGTCTCCGGGACAATCCTTTTGATGAGCAGTTCTTC
CDR3aa: CASSLRDNPFDEQFF

j_gene: TRBJ2-5
d_gene: .
abundance: .
v_gene: TRBV5-8
CDR3nt: TGTGCCAGCAACCCCCGGGACCCTCAGGAGACCCAGTACTTC
CDR3aa: CASNPRDPQETQYF

j_gene: TRBJ2-2
d_gene: TRBD1
abundance: .
v_gene: TRBV5-1
CDR3nt: TGCGCCAGCAGCCAGACCCGGGGACAGGGAAAAGGGGAGCTGTTTTTT
CDR3aa: CASSQTRGQGKGELFF

j_gene: TRBJ1-4
d_gene: TRBD1
abundance: once
v_gene: TRBV27
CDR3nt: TGTGCCAGCAGTTTGGGTGGGACAGCTAATGAAAAACTGTTTTTT
CDR3aa: CASSLGGTANEKLFF

j_gene: TRBJ2-5
d_gene: .
abundance: .
v_gene: TRBV7-2
CDR3nt: TGTGCCAGCAGCCTTAGAGGGACCCAAGAGACCCAGTACTTC
CDR3aa: CASSLRGTQETQYF

j_gene: TRBJ1-2
d_gene: .
abundance: .
v_gene: TRBV7-2
CDR3nt: TGTGCCACCTCCTGGGGGGCCTATGGCTACACCTTC
CDR3aa: CATSWGAYGYTF

j_gene: TRBJ2-7
d_gene: TRBD2
abundance: .
v_gene: TRBV5-4
CDR3nt: TGTGCCAGCAGCTTGGGGACTAGCGGCTCCTACGAGCAGTACTTC
CDR3aa: CASSLGTSGSYEQYF

j_gene: TRBJ2-1
d_gene: .
abundance: .
v_gene: TRBV27
CDR3nt: TGTGCCAGCAGTATCCGGCACGGCGCCAACAATGAGCAGTTCTTC
CDR3aa: CASSIRHGANNEQFF

j_gene: TRBJ1-1
d_gene: TRBD1
abundance: .
v_gene: TRBV3-1/TRBV3-2
CDR3nt: TGTGCCAGCAGCCAAGGGGACAGGTTACACACTGAAGCTTTCTTT
CDR3aa: CASSQGDRLHTEAFF

j_gene: TRBJ1-2
d_gene: .
abundance: once
v_gene: TRBV18
CDR3nt: TGTGCCAGCTCCTCCTGGACGGCCACCGATTCTGGCTACACCTTC
CDR3aa: CASSSWTATDSGYTF